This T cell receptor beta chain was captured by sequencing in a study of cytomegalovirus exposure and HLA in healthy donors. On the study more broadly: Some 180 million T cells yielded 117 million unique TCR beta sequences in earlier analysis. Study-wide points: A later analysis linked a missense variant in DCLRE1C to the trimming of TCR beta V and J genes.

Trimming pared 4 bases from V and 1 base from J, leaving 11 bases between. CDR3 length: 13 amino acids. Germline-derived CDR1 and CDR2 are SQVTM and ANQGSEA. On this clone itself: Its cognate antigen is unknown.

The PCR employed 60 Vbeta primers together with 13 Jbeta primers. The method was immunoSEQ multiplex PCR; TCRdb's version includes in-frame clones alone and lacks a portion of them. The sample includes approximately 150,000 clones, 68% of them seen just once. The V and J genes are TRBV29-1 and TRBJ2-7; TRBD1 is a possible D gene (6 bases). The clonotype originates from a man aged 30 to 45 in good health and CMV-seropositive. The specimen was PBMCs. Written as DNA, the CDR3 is TGCAGCGTTGGAGGGGGAGTGTCCTACGAGCAGTACTTC. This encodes CSVGGGVSYEQYF.